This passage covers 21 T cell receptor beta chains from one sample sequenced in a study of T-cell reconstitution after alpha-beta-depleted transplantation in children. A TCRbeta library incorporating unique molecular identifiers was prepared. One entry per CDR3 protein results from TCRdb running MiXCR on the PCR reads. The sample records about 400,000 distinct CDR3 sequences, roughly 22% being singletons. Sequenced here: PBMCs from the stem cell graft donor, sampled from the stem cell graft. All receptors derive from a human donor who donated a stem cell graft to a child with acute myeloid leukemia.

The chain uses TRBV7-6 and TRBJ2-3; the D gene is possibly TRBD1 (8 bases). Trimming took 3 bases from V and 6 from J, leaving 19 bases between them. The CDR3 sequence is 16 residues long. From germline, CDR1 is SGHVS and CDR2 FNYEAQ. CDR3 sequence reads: CASSLQGAGALDTQYF. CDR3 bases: TGTGCCAGCAGCTTGCAGGGGGCGGGAGCCCTGGATACGCAGTATTTT.

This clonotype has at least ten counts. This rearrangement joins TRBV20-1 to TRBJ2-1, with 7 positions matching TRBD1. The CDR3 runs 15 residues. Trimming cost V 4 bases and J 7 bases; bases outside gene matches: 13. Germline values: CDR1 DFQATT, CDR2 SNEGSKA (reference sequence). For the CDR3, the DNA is TGCAGTGCTAAAATTTCCGGGACAGTGGGAAATGAGCAGTTCTTC. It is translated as CSAKISGTVGNEQFF.

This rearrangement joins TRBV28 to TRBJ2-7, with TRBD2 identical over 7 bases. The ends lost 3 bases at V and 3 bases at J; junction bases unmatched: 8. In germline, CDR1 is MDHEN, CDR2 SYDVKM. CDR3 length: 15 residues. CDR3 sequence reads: CASSLGGILYYEQYF. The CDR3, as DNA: TGTGCCAGCAGTTTGGGGGGGATTCTTTACTACGAGCAGTACTTC.

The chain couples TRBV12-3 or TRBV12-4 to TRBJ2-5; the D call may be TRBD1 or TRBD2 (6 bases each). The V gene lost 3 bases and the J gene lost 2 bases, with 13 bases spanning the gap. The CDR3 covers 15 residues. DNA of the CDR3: TGTGCCAGCAGTTTCCTGGGGGGCTTTCAAGAGACCCAGTACTTC. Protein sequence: CASSFLGGFQETQYF.

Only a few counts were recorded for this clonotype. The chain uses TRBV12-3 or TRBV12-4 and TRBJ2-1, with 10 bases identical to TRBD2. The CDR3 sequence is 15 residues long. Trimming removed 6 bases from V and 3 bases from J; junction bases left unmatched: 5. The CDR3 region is CASRPSGRDYNEQFF. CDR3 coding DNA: TGTGCCAGCAGACCGAGCGGGAGGGACTACAATGAGCAGTTCTTC.

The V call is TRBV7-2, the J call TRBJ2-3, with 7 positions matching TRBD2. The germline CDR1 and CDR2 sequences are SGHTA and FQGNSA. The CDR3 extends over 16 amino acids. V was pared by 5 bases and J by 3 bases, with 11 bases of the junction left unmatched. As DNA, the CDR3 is TGTGCCAGCAGCCGGGGCGGGAGTTTAGCGACAGATACGCAGTATTTT. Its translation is CASSRGGSLATDTQYF.

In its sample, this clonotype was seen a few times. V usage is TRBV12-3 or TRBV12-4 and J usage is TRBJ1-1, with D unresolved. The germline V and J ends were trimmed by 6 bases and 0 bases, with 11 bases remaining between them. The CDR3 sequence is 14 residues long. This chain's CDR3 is CASRTDTLNTEAFF. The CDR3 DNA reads TGTGCCAGCAGAACCGACACCCTGAACACTGAAGCTTTCTTT.

The CDR3 bases are TGCGCCAGCAGCCAAGATGGGCAGGGCTTGCGCAATGAGCAGTTCTTC. Translating gives CASSQDGQGLRNEQFF. The J gene is TRBJ2-1, the V gene TRBV4-1, with D possibly matching TRBD1 (5 bases). The CDR3 loop spans 16 amino acids. The germline V and J ends were trimmed by 0 bases and 6 bases, with 15 bases remaining between them. Germline loops: CDR1 MGHRA, CDR2 YSYEKL.

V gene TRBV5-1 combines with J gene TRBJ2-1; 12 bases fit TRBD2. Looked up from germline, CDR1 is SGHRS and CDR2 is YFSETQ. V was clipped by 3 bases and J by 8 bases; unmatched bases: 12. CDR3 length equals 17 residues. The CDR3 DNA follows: TGCGCCAGCAGCTCCACCAGGACTAGCGGGATCTTGGATGAGCAGTTCTTC. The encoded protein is CASSSTRTSGILDEQFF. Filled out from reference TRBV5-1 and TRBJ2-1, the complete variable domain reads KAGVTQTPRYLIKTRGQQVTLSCSPISGHRSVSWYQQTPGQGLQFLFEYFSETQRNKGNFPGRFSGRQFSNSRSEMNVSTLELGDSALYLCASSSTRTSGILDEQFFGPGTRLTVL.

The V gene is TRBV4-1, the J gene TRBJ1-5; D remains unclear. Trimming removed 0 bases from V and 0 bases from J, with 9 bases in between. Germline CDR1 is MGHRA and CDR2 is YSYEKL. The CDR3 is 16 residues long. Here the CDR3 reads CASSQEAIGSNQPQHF. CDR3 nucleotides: TGCGCCAGCAGCCAAGAGGCCATCGGTAGCAATCAGCCCCAGCATTTT.

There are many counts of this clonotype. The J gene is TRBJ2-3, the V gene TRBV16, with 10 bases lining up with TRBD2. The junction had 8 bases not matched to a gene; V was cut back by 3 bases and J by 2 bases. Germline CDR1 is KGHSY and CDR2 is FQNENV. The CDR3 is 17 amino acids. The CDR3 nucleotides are TGTGCCAGCAGCCAGCGGACTAGCGGCCTGGCCACAGATACGCAGTATTTT. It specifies CASSQRTSGLATDTQYF.

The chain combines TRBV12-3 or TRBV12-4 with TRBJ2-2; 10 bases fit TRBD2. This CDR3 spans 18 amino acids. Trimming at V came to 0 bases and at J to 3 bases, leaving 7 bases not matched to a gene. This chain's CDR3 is CASSLARAGGPDTGELFF. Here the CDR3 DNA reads TGTGCCAGCAGTTTAGCAAGAGCGGGAGGGCCGGACACCGGGGAGCTGTTTTTT.

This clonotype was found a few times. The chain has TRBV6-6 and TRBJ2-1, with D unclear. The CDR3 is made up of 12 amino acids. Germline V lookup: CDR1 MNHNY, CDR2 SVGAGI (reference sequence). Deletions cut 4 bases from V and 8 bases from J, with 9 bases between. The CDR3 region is CASSSWWDEQFF. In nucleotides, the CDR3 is TGTGCCAGCAGTTCGTGGTGGGATGAGCAGTTCTTC.

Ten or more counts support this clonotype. CDR3 DNA: TGTGCCAGCAGCCAAATAGCGGGAGGTGTGGATGAGCAGTTCTTC. Translated, it gives CASSQIAGGVDEQFF. This chain uses TRBV3-1 with TRBJ2-1; 10 positions agree with TRBD2. V lost 2 bases and J lost 8; bases outside the gene matches: 6. The CDR3 has 15 residues. Germline lookup yields CDR1 LGHDT and CDR2 YNNKEL (reference sequence).

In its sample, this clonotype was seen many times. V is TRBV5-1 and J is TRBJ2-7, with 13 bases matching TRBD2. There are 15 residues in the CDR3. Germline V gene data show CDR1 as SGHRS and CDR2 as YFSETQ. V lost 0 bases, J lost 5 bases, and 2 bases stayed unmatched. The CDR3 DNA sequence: TGCGCCAGCAGCTTGGGGACTAGCGGGAGCGACGAGCAGTACTTC. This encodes CASSLGTSGSDEQYF.

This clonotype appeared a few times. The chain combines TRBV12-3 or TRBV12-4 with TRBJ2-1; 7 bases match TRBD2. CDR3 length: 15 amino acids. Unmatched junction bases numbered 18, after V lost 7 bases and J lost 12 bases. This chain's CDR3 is CASKTRDLSREGQFF. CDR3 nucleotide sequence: TGTGCCAGCAAGACACGGGACTTGTCCAGGGAGGGGCAGTTCTTC.

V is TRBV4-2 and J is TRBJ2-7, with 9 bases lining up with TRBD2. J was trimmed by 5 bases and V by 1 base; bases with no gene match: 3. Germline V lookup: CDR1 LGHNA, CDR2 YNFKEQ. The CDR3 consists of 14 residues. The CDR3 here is CASSQAGGRDEQYF. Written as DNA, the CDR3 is TGTGCCAGCAGCCAAGCTGGCGGGAGGGACGAGCAGTACTTC.

CDR3 in DNA: TGTGCCAGCAGCCAAGATTTGGGAACAGATGAAAAACTGTTTTTT. Encoded protein: CASSQDLGTDEKLFF. This chain uses TRBV14 with TRBJ1-4; D is unclear. V lost 0 bases and J 6 bases, leaving 11 bases between the germline ends. CDR3 length: 15 amino acids. Germline assignment: CDR1 SGHDN and CDR2 FVKESK.

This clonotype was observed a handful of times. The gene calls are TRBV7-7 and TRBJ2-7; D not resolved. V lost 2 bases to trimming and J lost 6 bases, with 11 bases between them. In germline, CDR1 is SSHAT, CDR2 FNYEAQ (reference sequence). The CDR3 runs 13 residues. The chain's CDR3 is CASSLTVSGEQYF. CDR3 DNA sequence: TGTGCCAGCAGCTTAACAGTTTCGGGCGAGCAGTACTTC.

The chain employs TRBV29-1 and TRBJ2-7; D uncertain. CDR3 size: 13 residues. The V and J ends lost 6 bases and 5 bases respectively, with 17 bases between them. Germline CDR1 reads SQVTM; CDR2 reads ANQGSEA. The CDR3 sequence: CSVHLVGDNEQYF. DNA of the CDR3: TGCAGCGTGCACTTGGTTGGGGATAACGAGCAGTACTTC.

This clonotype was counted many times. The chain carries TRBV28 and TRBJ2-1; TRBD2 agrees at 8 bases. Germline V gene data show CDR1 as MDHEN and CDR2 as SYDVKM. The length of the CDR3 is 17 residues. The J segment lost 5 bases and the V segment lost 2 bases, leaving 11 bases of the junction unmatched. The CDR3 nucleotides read TGTGCCAGCAGTTTAGCAAAGGGCGGGAGGTCCCACAATGAGCAGTTCTTC. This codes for CASSLAKGGRSHNEQFF.